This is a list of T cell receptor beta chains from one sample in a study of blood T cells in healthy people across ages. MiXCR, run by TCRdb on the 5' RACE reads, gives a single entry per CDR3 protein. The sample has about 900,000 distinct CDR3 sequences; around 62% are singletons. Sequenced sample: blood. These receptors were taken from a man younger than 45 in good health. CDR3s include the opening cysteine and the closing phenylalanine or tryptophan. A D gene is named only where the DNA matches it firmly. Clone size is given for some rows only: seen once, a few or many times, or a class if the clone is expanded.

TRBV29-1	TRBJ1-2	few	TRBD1	TGCAGCGTTGTCACAGGGGCCGACTATGGCTACACCTTC	CSVVTGADYGYTF
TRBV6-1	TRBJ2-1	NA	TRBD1	TGTGCCAGCACCGTGGTGGAGAGGGGGCTCAATGAGCAGTTCTTC	CASTVVERGLNEQFF
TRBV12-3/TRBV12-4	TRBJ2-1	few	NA	TGTGCCAGCAGGGAAAGGGGGAACTACAATGAGCAGTTCTTC	CASRERGNYNEQFF
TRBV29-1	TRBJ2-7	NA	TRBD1	TGCAGCGTTGAAAAGGGACAGGGTGGGGACGAGCAGTACTTC	CSVEKGQGGDEQYF
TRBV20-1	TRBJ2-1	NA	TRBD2	TGCAGTGCTAGAGCCCAACAGACTAGCGGGGGGAATGAGCAGTTCTTC	CSARAQQTSGGNEQFF
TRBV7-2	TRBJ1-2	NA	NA	TGTGCCAGCAGCCTAAGACAGGTTCTGTGGGGCTACACCTTC	CASSLRQVLWGYTF
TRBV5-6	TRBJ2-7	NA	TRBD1	TGTGCCAGCAGCTTAGGGACAGGGAATGGCGAGCAGTACTTC	CASSLGTGNGEQYF
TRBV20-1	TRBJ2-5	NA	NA	TGCAGTGCAACTACTCCCGGGACCGGGACCCAGTACTTC	CSATTPGTGTQYF
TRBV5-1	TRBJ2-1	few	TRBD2	TGCGCCAGCAGCTGGACGGGGGGGCCCTACAATGAGCAGTTCTTC	CASSWTGGPYNEQFF
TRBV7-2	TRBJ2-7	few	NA	TGTGCCAGCAGCTCTAGCTATAATTCCTACGAGCAGTACTTC	CASSSSYNSYEQYF
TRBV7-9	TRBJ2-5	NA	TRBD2	TGTGCCAGCAGTCAATTCGGGACGGGGGGAGAGACCCAGTACTTC	CASSQFGTGGETQYF
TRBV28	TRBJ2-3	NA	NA	TGTGCCAGCAGTTTCGGCCAGACCCAGGATACGCAGTATTTT	CASSFGQTQDTQYF
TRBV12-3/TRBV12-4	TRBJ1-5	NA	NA	TGTGCCAGCAGTTTTGTGGGGCTGGGTCAGCCCCAGCATTTT	CASSFVGLGQPQHF
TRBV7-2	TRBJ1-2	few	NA	TGTGCCAGCAGCTCCGCCTTAGCAGGGGCTAACTATGGCTACACCTTC	CASSSALAGANYGYTF
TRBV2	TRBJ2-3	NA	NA	TGTGCCAGCCGGGTAGTAGCTAGCGCAGATACGCAGTATTTT	CASRVVASADTQYF
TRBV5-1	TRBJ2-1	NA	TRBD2	TGCGCCAGCAGCTTGGGAGCGGGGGGGCTTAATGAGCAGTTCTTC	CASSLGAGGLNEQFF
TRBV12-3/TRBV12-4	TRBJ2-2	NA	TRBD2	TGTGCCAGCAGTTTTCGAGCGGGGGGGCCCACCGGGGAGCTGTTTTTT	CASSFRAGGPTGELFF
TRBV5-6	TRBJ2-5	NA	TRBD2	TGTGCCAGCAGCTTCGGGACTAGCGAAGAGACCCAGTACTTC	CASSFGTSEETQYF
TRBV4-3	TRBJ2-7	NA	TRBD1	TGCGCCAGCAGCCTCTATCAGGGACAGGGGGTCTACGAGCAGTACTTC	CASSLYQGQGVYEQYF
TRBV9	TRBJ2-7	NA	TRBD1	TGTGCCAGCAGCGGTCAGGGGGCTATCCCCTACGAGCAGTACTTC	CASSGQGAIPYEQYF
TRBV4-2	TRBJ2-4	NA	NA	TGTGCCAGCAGCCAGCCCGGGGGACGGGACATTCAGTACTTC	CASSQPGGRDIQYF
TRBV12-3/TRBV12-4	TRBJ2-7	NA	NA	TGTGCCAGCAGCTCCACGGGGTCGGGCTCCTACGAGCAGTACTTC	CASSSTGSGSYEQYF
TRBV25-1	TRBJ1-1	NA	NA	TGTGCCAGCAGTGAATATTGGACAGACGAAGCTTTCTTT	CASSEYWTDEAFF
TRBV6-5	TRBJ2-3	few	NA	TGTGCCAGCAGTTATGATTCAGATACGCAGTATTTT	CASSYDSDTQYF
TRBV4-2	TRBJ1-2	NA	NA	TGTGCCAGCAGCCAAGACAGGGGAAGGCATATTACGGCATATGGCTACACCTTC	CASSQDRGRHITAYGYTF
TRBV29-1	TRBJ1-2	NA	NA	TGCAGCGTTGATGCGGGAATCGGGTATGGCTACACCTTC	CSVDAGIGYGYTF
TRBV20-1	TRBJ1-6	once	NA	TGCAGTGCCCGGGACGCACTGAGCTCCTATAATTCACCCCTCCACTTT	CSARDALSSYNSPLHF
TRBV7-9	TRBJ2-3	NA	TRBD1	TGTGCCAGCAGCTGGCCGAGACAGGGTGCAGAAGATACGCAGTATTTT	CASSWPRQGAEDTQYF
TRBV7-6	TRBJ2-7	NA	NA	TGTGCCAGCAGCTTAAGACGGACCTACGAGCAGTACTTC	CASSLRRTYEQYF
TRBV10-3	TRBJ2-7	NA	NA	TGTGCCATCAGTGAGTCGGAGAGCCACGAGCAGTACTTC	CAISESESHEQYF
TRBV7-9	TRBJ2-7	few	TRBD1	TGTGCCAGCAGCTTAGGGGACAGGGTATCCTACGAGCAGTACTTC	CASSLGDRVSYEQYF
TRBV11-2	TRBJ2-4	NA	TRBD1	TGTGCCAGCAGCCATGGACAGGGGGAGCAGTACTTC	CASSHGQGEQYF
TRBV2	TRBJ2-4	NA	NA	TGTGCCAGCAGAGAGAGGAGAAACATTCAGTACTTC	CASRERRNIQYF
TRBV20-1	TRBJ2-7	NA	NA	TGCAGTGCCGGGGAGCCCACCTACGAGCAGTACTTC	CSAGEPTYEQYF
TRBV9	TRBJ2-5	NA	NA	TGTGCCAAGTCGGACTCCAAAGCGGAGCAGTACTTC	CAKSDSKAEQYF
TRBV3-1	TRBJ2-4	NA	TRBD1	TGTGCCAGCAGCCAAGAGGACAGGGAGGTGTACATTCAGTACTTC	CASSQEDREVYIQYF
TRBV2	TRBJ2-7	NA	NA	TGTGCCAGCAGGATTGGTCAGGACTACGAGCAGTACTTC	CASRIGQDYEQYF
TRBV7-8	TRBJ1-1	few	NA	TGTGCCAGCGGGGACACCCCGGGCACTGAAGCTTTCTTT	CASGDTPGTEAFF
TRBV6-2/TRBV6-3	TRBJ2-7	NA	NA	TGTGCCAGCAGTTACCCCGGGTTCGGGGGCGAGCAGTACTTC	CASSYPGFGGEQYF
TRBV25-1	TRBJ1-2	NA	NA	TGTGCCAGCAGTGAATTTACAGGGAACTATGGCTACACCTTC	CASSEFTGNYGYTF
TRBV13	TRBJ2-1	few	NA	TGTGCCAGCAGCCCCCTGACAGGAAACAATGAGCAGTTCTTC	CASSPLTGNNEQFF
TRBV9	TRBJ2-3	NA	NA	TGTGCCAGCAGCGCCGCGGGGGACATTTTCTACACAGATACGCAGTATTTT	CASSAAGDIFYTDTQYF
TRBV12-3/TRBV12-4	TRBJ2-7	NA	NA	TGTGCCAGCAGTTTAGCGCTGGGACTTTACTCCTACGAGCAGTACTTC	CASSLALGLYSYEQYF
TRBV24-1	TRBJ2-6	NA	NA	TGTGCCACCAGTGACGCCTCTGTAGGGTCTGGGGCCAACGTCCTGACTTTC	CATSDASVGSGANVLTF
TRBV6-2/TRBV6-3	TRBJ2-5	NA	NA	TGTGCCACAAGGGACCGGGGCGAGACCCAGTACTTC	CATRDRGETQYF
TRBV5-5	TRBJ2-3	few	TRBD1	TGTGCCAGCAGCTTGGAGGGGGCGTGGGATACGCAGTATTTT	CASSLEGAWDTQYF
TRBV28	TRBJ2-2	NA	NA	TGTGCCAGCCATGTCGGGACTAACACCGGGGAGCTGTTTTTT	CASHVGTNTGELFF
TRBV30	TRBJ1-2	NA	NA	TGTGCCTGGATCTCTGAAGCTAACTATGGCTACACCTTC	CAWISEANYGYTF
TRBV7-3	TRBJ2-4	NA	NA	TGTGCCAGCAGCTCGGACTTCGCGAACATTCAGTACTTC	CASSSDFANIQYF
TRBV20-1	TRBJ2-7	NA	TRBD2	TGCAGTGCTATAGGCGGGGGTATTTCCTACGAGCAGTACTTC	CSAIGGGISYEQYF
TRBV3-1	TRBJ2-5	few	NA	TGTGCCAGCAGCCAAGTGAGAGGACCCCAAGAGACCCAGTACTTC	CASSQVRGPQETQYF
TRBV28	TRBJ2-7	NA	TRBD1	TGTGCCAGCAGTTGGGACCCATCCTTGCCTCGGACAGGGGGGGGGTACGAGCAGTACTTC	CASSWDPSLPRTGGGYEQYF
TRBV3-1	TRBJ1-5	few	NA	TGTGCCAGCAGCCAAGATTCGTCGGGGAATCAGCCCCAGCATTTT	CASSQDSSGNQPQHF
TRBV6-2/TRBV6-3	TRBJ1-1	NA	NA	TGTGCCAGCAGTTACTCCGCGGAGGTGGCGACTGGAGCTTTCTTT	CASSYSAEVATGAFF
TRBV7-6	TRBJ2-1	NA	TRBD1	TGTGCCAGCAGCTTTGGGACAGGGATATCGAGAAATGAGCAGTTCTTC	CASSFGTGISRNEQFF
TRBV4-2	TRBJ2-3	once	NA	TGTGCCAGCAGCCCCCCCAATCTAGGGGGCACAGATACGCAGTATTTT	CASSPPNLGGTDTQYF